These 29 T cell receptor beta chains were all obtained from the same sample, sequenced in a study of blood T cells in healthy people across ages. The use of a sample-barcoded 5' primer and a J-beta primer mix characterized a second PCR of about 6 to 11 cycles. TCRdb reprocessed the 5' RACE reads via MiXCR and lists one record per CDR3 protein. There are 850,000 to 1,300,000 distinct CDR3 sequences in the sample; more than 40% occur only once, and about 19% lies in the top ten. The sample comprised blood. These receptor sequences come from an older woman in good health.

The CDR3 sequence: CASSTQTGVETQYF. CDR3 nucleotides: TGTGCCAGCAGCACACAGACAGGGGTTGAGACCCAGTACTTC. V gene TRBV5-4 combines with J gene TRBJ2-4; 8 nucleotides align to TRBD1. The DNA end lines up better with TRBJ2-5; the J call may be wrong. The CDR3 has 14 amino acids. Germline lookup yields CDR1 SGHNT and CDR2 YYREEE (reference sequence).

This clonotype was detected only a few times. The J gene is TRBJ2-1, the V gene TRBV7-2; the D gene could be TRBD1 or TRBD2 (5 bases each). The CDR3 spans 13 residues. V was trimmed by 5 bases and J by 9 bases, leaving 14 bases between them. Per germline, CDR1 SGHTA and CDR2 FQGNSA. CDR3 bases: TGTGCCAGCAGCGGTGGGACGACCGCTGAGCAGTTCTTC. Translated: CASSGGTTAEQFF.

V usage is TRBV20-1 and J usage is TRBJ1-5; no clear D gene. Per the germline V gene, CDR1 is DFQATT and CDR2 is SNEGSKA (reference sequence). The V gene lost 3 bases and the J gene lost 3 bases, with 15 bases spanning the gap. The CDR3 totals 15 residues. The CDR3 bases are TGCAGTGCTAGTTTAGAGGGATTTGACAATCAGCCCCAGCATTTT. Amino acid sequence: CSASLEGFDNQPQHF.

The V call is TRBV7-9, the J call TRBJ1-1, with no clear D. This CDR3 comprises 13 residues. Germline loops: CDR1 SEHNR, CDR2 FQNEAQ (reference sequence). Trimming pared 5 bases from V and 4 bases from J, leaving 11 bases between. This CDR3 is CASSPEGGTEAFF. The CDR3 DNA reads TGTGCCAGCAGCCCCGAGGGTGGCACTGAAGCTTTCTTT.

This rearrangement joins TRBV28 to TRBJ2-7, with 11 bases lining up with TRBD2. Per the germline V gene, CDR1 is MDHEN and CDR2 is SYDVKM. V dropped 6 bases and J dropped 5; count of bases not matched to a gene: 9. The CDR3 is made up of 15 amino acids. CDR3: CASRPLAGESNEQYF. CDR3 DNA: TGTGCCAGCAGGCCACTAGCGGGAGAGTCCAACGAGCAGTACTTC.

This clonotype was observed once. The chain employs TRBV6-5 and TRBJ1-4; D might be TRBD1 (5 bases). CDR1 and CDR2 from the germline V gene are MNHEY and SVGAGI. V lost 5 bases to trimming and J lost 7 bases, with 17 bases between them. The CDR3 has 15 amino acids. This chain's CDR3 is CASSPVPGRPEKLFF. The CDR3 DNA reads TGTGCCAGCAGTCCCGTCCCGGGACGTCCTGAAAAACTGTTTTTT.

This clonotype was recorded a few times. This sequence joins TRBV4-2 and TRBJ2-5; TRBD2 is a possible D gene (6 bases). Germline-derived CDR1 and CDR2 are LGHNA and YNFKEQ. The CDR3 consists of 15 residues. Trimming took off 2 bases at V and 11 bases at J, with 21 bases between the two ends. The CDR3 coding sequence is TGTGCCAGCAGCCAACCTGGGACTGGAGACAATGAGCAGTACTTC. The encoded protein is CASSQPGTGDNEQYF.

CDR3 DNA: TGTGCCAGCAGCCGTGCGGGAGGCAAGGAGGATACGCAGTATTTT. The encoded protein is CASSRAGGKEDTQYF. The chain recombines TRBV4-2 with TRBJ2-3, with TRBD2 matching 8 bases. This CDR3 spans 15 amino acids. Losses at the gene ends were 4 bases for V and 6 bases for J; bases not matched to a gene: 9. Germline V CDR1 and CDR2: LGHNA, YNFKEQ.

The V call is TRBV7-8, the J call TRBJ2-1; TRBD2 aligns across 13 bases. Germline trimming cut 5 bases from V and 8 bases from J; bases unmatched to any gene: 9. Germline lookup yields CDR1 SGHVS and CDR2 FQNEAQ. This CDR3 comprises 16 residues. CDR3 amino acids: CASSARTSGSKDEQFF. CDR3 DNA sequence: TGTGCCAGCAGCGCCCGGACTAGCGGGAGTAAAGATGAGCAGTTCTTC.

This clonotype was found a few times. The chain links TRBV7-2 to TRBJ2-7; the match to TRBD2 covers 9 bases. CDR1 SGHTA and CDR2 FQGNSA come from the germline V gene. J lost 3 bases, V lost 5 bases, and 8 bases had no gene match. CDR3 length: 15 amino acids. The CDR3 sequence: CASSRTSGPIYEQYF. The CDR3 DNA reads TGTGCCAGCAGCCGAACTAGCGGGCCTATCTACGAGCAGTACTTC.

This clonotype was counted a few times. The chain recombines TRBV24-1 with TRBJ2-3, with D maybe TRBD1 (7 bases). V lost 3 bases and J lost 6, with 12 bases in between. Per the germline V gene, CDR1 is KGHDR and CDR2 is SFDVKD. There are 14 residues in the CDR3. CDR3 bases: TGTGCCACCAGTGATGTGACAGGGACTGATACGCAGTATTTT. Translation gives CATSDVTGTDTQYF.

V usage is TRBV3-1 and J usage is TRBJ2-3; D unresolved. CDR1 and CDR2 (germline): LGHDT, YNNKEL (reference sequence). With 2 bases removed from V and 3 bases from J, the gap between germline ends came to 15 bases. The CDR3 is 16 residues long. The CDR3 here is CASSQWFLEETDTQYF. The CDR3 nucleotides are TGTGCCAGCAGCCAATGGTTCCTAGAGGAGACAGATACGCAGTATTTT.

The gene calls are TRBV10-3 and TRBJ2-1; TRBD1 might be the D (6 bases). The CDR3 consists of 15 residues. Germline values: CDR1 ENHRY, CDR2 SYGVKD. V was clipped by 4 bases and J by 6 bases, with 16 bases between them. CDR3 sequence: CAISAMGASTNEQFF. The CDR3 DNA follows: TGTGCCATCAGTGCTATGGGGGCTAGCACCAATGAGCAGTTCTTC.

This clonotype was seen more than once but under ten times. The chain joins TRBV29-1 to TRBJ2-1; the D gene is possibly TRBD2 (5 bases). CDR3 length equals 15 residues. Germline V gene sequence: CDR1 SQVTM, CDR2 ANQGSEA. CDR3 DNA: TGCACCGGAAGCCGGGAAAAGAGCTCCTACAATGAGCAGTTCTTC. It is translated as CTGSREKSSYNEQFF.

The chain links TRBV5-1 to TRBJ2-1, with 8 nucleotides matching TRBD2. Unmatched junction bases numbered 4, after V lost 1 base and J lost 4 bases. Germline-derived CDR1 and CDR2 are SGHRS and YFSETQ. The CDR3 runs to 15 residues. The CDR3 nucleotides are TGCGCCAGCAGCTTGAGAGCTAGCGGGTACAATGAGCAGTTCTTC. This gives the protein CASSLRASGYNEQFF.

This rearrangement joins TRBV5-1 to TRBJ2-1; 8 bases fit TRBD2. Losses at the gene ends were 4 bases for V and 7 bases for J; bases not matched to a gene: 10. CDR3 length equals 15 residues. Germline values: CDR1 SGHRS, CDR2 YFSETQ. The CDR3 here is CASSLAGGSPNEQFF. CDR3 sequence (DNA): TGCGCCAGCAGCCTGGCGGGAGGATCACCGAATGAGCAGTTCTTC. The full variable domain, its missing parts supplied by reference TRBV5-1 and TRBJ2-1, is KAGVTQTPRYLIKTRGQQVTLSCSPISGHRSVSWYQQTPGQGLQFLFEYFSETQRNKGNFPGRFSGRQFSNSRSEMNVSTLELGDSALYLCASSLAGGSPNEQFFGPGTRLTVL.

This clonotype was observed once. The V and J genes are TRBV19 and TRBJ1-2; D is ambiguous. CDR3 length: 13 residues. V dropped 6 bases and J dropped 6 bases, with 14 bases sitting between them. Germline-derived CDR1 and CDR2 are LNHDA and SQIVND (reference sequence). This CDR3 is CASRRQGSDGYTF. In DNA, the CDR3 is TGTGCCAGTAGACGTCAAGGCAGCGATGGCTACACCTTC.

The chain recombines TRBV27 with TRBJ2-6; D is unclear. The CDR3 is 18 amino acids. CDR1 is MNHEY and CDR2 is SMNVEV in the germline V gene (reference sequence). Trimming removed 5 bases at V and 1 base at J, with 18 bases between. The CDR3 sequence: CASSLRAGLVSGANVLTF. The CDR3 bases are TGTGCCAGCAGTCTAAGGGCAGGCCTGGTATCTGGGGCCAACGTCCTGACTTTC.

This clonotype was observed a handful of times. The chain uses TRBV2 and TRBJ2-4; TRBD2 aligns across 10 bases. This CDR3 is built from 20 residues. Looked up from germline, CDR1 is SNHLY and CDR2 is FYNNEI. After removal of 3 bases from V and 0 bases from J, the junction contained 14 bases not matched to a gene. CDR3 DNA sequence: TGTGCCAGCAGTGAGAAGTCCGGGACTAGCGAGCGATTAGCCAAAAACATTCAGTACTTC. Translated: CASSEKSGTSERLAKNIQYF.

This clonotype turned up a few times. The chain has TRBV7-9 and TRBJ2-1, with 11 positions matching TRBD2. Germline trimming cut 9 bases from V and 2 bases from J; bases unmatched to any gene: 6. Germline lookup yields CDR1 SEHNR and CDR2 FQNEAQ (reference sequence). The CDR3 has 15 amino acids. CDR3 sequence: CASTLTSGAYNEQFF. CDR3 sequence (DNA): TGTGCCAGTACTTTGACTAGCGGGGCCTACAATGAGCAGTTCTTC.

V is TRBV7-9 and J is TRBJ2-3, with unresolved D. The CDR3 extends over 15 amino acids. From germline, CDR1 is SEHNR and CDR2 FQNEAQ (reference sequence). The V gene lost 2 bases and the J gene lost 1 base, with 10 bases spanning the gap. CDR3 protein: CASSLYGMGTDTQYF. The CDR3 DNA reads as TGTGCCAGCAGCTTATACGGAATGGGCACAGATACGCAGTATTTT.

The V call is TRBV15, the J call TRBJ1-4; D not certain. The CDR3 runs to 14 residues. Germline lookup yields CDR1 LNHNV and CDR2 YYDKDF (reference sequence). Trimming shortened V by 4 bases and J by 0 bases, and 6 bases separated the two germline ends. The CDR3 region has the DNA TGTGCCACCAGCACTTACTCAACTAATGAAAAACTGTTTTTT. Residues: CATSTYSTNEKLFF.

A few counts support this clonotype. The CDR3 sequence is CSARTTGRSNYGYTF. For the CDR3, the DNA is TGCAGTGCTAGAACAACGGGGCGGTCTAACTATGGCTACACCTTC. The V gene is TRBV20-1, the J gene TRBJ1-2; D may be TRBD1 (5 bases). This CDR3 has 15 residues. Germline CDR1 reads DFQATT; CDR2 reads SNEGSKA (reference sequence). Trimming cost V 2 bases and J 0 bases, with 13 bases left between them.

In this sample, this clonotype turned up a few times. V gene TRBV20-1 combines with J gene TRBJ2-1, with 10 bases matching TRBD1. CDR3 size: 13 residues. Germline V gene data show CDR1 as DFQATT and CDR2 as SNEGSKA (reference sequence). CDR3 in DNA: TGCAGCCCCGAGGACAGGGGGGGCAATGAGCAGTTCTTC. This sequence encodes CSPEDRGGNEQFF.

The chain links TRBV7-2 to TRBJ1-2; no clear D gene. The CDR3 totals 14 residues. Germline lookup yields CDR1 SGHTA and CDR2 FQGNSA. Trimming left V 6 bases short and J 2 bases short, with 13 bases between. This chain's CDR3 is CASSTYLGNYGYTF. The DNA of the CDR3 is TGTGCCAGCAGTACCTATCTGGGAAACTATGGCTACACCTTC.

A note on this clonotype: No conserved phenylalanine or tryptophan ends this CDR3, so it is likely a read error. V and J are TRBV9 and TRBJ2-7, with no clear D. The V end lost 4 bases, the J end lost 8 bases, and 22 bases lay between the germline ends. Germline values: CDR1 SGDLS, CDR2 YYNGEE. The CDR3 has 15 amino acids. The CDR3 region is CASSIEPTAVFKQYL. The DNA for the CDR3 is TGTGCCAGCAGCATCGAACCTACGGCTGTCTTCAAGCAGTACTTA.

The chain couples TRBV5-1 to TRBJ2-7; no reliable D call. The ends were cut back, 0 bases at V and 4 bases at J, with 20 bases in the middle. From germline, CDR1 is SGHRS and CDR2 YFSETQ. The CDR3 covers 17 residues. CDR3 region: CASSLVGLTGPQYEQYF. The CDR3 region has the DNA TGCGCCAGCAGCTTGGTGGGTTTGACGGGTCCCCAGTACGAGCAGTACTTC.

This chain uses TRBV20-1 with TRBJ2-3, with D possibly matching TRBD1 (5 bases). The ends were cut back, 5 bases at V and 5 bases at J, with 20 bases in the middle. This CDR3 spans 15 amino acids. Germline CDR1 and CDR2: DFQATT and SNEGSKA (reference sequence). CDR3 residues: CSAEKAGWGVDTQYF. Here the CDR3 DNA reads TGCAGTGCTGAAAAGGCAGGGTGGGGTGTAGATACGCAGTATTTT.

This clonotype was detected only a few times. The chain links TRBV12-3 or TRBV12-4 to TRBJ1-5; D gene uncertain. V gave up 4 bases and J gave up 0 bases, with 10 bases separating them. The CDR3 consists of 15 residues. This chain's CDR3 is CASSSYSNSNQPQHF. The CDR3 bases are TGTGCCAGCAGTTCTTACAGCAATAGCAATCAGCCCCAGCATTTT.